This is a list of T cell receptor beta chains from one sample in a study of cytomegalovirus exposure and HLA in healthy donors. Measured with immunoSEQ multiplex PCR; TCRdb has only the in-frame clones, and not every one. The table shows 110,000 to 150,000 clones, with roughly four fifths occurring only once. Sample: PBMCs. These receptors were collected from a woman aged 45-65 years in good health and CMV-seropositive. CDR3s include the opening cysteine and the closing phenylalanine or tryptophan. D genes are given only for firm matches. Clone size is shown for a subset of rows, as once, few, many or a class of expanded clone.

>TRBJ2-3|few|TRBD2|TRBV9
TGTGCCAGCAGCGTACCTCCTAGCGGGGGGGCCTGGGATACGCAGTATTTT
CASSVPPSGGAWDTQYF
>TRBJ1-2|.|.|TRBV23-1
TGCGCCAGCAGTCAATGGCACAGTCATAACTATGGCTACACCTTC
CASSQWHSHNYGYTF
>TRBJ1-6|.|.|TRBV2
TGTGCCAGCAGTGGGTCGGGGTCCTATAATTCACCCCTCCACTTT
CASSGSGSYNSPLHF
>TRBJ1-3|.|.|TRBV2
TGTGCCAGCGATAGTATACAGCCTTACTCTGGAAACACCATATATTTT
CASDSIQPYSGNTIYF
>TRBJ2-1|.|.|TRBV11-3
TGTGCCAGCAGCCCCGGGACTGCCGAGGGTGAGCAGTTCTTC
CASSPGTAEGEQFF
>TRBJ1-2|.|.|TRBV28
TGTGCCAGCAGTTCCCCCACGAGGGCTAACTATGGCTACACCTTC
CASSSPTRANYGYTF
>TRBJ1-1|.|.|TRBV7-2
TGTGCCAGCAGCTTAGCGTCGGGTGTGATGAACACTGAAGCTTTCTTT
CASSLASGVMNTEAFF
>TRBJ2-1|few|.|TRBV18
TGTGCCAGCTCAGCCGTCCCACCCCCGAGTGAGCAGTTCTTC
CASSAVPPPSEQFF
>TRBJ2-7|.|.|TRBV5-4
TGTGCCAGCAGCAACATGGCGGGACCAAGCTACGAGCAGTACTTC
CASSNMAGPSYEQYF
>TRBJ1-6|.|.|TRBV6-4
TGTGCCAGCAGGAGGGTGGGGGGAAGCAATTCACCCCTCCACTTT
CASRRVGGSNSPLHF
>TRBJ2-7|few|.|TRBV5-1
TGCGCCAGCAGCTTGGAGGGGGACTACGAGCAGTACTTC
CASSLEGDYEQYF
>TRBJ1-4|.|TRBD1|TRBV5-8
TGTGCCAGCAGCTTGGTGTTCGGCAGGGGGACGGGGACTAATGAAAAACTGTTTTTT
CASSLVFGRGTGTNEKLFF
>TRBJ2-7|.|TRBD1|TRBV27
TGTGCCAGCAGTTCACCGGGACAGGGTCTCGACGAGCAGTACTTC
CASSSPGQGLDEQYF
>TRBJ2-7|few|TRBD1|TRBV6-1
TGTGCCAGCAGCTCCGGGACAGGGGGCCCCTACGAGCAGTACTTC
CASSSGTGGPYEQYF
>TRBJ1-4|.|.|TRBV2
TGTGCCAGCACCTGGACTGCCGCGAATGAAAAACTGTTTTTT
CASTWTAANEKLFF
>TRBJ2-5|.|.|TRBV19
TGTGCCAGTAGCACCCCCAGGACGGGGGAAGAGACCCAGTACTTC
CASSTPRTGEETQYF
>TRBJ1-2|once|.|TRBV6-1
TGTGCCAGCACCCTAAGTCGGGAGCCCTATGGCTACACCTTC
CASTLSREPYGYTF
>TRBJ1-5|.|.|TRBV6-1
TGTGCCAGCATGCAACAGGAAGATGGGCAGCCCCAGCATTTT
CASMQQEDGQPQHF
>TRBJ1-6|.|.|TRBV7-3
TGTGCCAGCAGCTTAACGCCGGGGGGGTATTCACCCCTCCACTTT
CASSLTPGGYSPLHF
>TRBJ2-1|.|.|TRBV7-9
TGTGCCAGCAGCTTAACCAGGGAAGGGGTCGATGGGCAGTTCTTC
CASSLTREGVDGQFF
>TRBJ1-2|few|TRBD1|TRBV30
TGTGCCTGGAGTGTAATGGGTAGGGGGCAGCACACCTTC
CAWSVMGRGQHTF
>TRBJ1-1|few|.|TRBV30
TGTGCCTGGAGGGATAGAGGGGGAAGACACCAAGCTTTCTTT
CAWRDRGGRHQAFF
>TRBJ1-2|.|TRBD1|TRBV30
TGTGCCTGGACCCTGGACAGGGGTGATAACTATGGCTACACCTTC
CAWTLDRGDNYGYTF
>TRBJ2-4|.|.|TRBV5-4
TGTGCCAGCAGCTTTAGAGGGGCCAAAAACATTCAGTACTTC
CASSFRGAKNIQYF
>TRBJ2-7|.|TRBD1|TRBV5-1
TGCGCCAGCAGCTTAGTAAGGGACAGTGACTCCTACGAGCAGTACTTC
CASSLVRDSDSYEQYF
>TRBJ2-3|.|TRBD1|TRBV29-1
TGCAGCGTTTCTACCGGGACAGGGAGCACAGATACGCAGTATTTT
CSVSTGTGSTDTQYF
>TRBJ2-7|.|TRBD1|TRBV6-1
TGTGCCAGCAGTGACCTGACAGGGGGTCCCTACGAGCAGTACTTC
CASSDLTGGPYEQYF
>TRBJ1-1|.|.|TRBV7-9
TGTGCCAGCAGCGGACAAGCGAACACTGAAGCTTTCTTT
CASSGQANTEAFF
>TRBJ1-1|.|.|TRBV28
TGTGCCAGCAGTTCGCGGGACACTGAAGCTTTCTTT
CASSSRDTEAFF
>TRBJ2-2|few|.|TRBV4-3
TGCGCCAGCAGCCTCCTCGGATCGAGGGCAGCCCCCGGGGAGCTGTTTTTT
CASSLLGSRAAPGELFF
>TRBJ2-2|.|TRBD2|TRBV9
TGTGCCAGCAGCGCCCCGTTCCTAGCGGGGGGGAACACCGGGGAGCTGTTTTTT
CASSAPFLAGGNTGELFF
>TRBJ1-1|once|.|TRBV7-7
TGTGCTAGCAGCTTAGGGAAGGAAAGGAGACCCCGGGACACTGAAGCTTTCTTT
CASSLGKERRPRDTEAFF
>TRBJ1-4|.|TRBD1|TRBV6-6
TGTGCCAGCACCCACGAGGGACAGGGTGGTGAAAAACTGTTTTTT
CASTHEGQGGEKLFF
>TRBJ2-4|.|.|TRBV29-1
TGCAGCGTTGAGGGCCAGGGAAACATTCAGTACTTC
CSVEGQGNIQYF
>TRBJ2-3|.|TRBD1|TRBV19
TGTGCCAGTAGGCGGGACAGGTACCCAGATACGCAGTATTTT
CASRRDRYPDTQYF
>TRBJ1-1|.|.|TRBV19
TGTGCCAGTAGTACCACAGGGAACACTGAAGCTTTCTTT
CASSTTGNTEAFF
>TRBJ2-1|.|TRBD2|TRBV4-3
TGCGCCAGCAGTGTCGGGGGGGCTTACAATGAGCAGTTCTTC
CASSVGGAYNEQFF
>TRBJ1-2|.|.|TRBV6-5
TGTGCCAGCAGGCAGCGGACAGTTTATGGCTACACCTTC
CASRQRTVYGYTF
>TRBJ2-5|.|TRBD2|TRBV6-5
TGTGCCAGCAGTTACGGGGGACTAACGGAGGAGACCCAGTACTTC
CASSYGGLTEETQYF
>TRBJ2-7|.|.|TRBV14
TGTGCCAGCAGCGCCCGGTACGAGCAGTACTTC
CASSARYEQYF